This T cell receptor beta chain was sequenced in a study of T cells in narcolepsy. This CDR3 is 10 amino acids long. Germline V gives CDR1 MDHEN, CDR2 SYDVKM. V shed 6 bases and J shed 3 bases, with 2 bases lying between them. Sequencing was performed with immunoSEQ multiplex PCR; in TCRdb, only in-frame clones are kept and a portion is missing. Of about 40,000 clones listed, around 89% are singletons. As concerns this clone: Its antigen is as yet unknown.

Whole-study results and caveats: Autoreactive HCRT-specific and TRIB2-specific clonotypes were marked in same-patient CSF-versus-blood CD4+ comparisons. Autoreactive clonotypes reportedly recurred in blood of same and different patients, not controls.

Sequenced sample: CD45RA- memory CD4+ T cells from PBMCs. This TCR was sampled from a human donor with narcolepsy. This chain joins TRBV28 and TRBJ1-1; D gene ambiguous. The DNA for the CDR3 is TGTGCCAGCAGGGACACTGAAGCTTTCTTT. This sequence encodes CASRDTEAFF.